One and the same sample provided the 11 T cell receptor beta chains below, sequenced in a study of beta chain features in type 1 diabetes. Expressed TCRB transcripts were sequenced after all isolated RNA was converted to cDNA. Clones were sequenced by immunoSEQ multiplex PCR, and TCRdb holds only the in-frame ones, with some missing. This repertoire shows around 300,000 clones, 8% to 13% found once; its top ten account for around 0.015%. Sequencing was carried out using naive CD4+ T cells from blood. Every receptor here comes from a woman aged 25-40 years in good health.

The chain recombines TRBV11-3 with TRBJ2-7; no definite D call. There are 12 residues in the CDR3. Germline-derived CDR1 and CDR2 are SGHNT and YENEEA. The germline V and J ends were trimmed by 2 bases and 6 bases, with 8 bases remaining between them. As DNA, the CDR3 is TGTGCCAGCAGCTTAAGTGGCGGCGAGCAGTACTTC. This codes for CASSLSGGEQYF.

Only a few counts were recorded for this clone. V and J are TRBV30 and TRBJ2-7, with 10 bases identical to TRBD1. V dropped 2 bases and J dropped 7; count of bases not matched to a gene: 11. Germline CDR1 and CDR2: GTSNPN and SVGIG (reference sequence). The CDR3 length is 15 residues. The CDR3 here is CAWSWGQGLFWEQYF. In nucleotides, the CDR3 is TGTGCCTGGAGTTGGGGACAGGGGTTGTTTTGGGAGCAGTACTTC.

This rearrangement joins TRBV28 to TRBJ2-3, with 8 bases matching TRBD1. CDR1 and CDR2 (germline): MDHEN, SYDVKM. V was clipped by 6 bases and J by 1 base; unmatched bases: 6. There are 15 residues in the CDR3. DNA for the CDR3: TGTGCCAGCAGGACCCTGACAGGGGGCACAGATACGCAGTATTTT. It yields the protein CASRTLTGGTDTQYF. Looking up the rest from reference TRBV28 and TRBJ2-3 gives the full variable domain: DVKVTQSSRYLVKRTGEKVFLECVQDMDHENMFWYRQDPGLGLRLIYFSYDVKMKEKGDIPEGYSVSREKKERFSLILESASTNQTSMYLCASRTLTGGTDTQYFGPGTRLTVL.

This rearrangement joins TRBV6-5 to TRBJ2-6; TRBD1 is a possible D gene (6 bases). V dropped 4 bases and J dropped 1 base, with 11 bases sitting between them. CDR3 length: 16 amino acids. The V gene's germline CDR1 is MNHEY and CDR2 SVGAGI. The CDR3 sequence is CASSLFRGSGANVLTF. CDR3 nucleotide sequence: TGTGCCAGCAGTTTGTTCAGGGGTTCTGGGGCCAACGTCCTGACTTTC.

This clone turned up a few times. V and J are TRBV18 and TRBJ1-1; TRBD1 aligns across 7 bases. V lost 5 bases to trimming and J lost 0 bases; unmatched junction nucleotides: 6. The germline V gene encodes CDR1 KGHSH and CDR2 LQKENI. The CDR3 sequence is 15 residues long. The CDR3 DNA follows: TGTGCCAGCTCATTTTTCGACAGGGTGAACACTGAAGCTTTCTTT. Translated, it gives CASSFFDRVNTEAFF.

The J gene is TRBJ2-7, the V gene TRBV14; the match to TRBD1 covers 7 bases. V dropped 1 base and J dropped 2; count of bases not matched to a gene: 11. Germline CDR1 SGHDN, CDR2 FVKESK. This CDR3 region has 17 residues. The CDR3 DNA is TGTGCCAGCAGCCAAGGAACCCGACAGGGTGTCGCCTACGAGCAGTACTTC. Its protein is CASSQGTRQGVAYEQYF.

This clone came up once. This chain links TRBV4-2 with TRBJ2-7, with 10 bases aligning to TRBD1. The germline gives CDR1 LGHNA, CDR2 YNFKEQ. The CDR3 consists of 18 residues. J lost 3 bases, V lost 1 base, and 12 bases had no gene match. The CDR3 DNA sequence: TGTGCCAGCAGCCAAGGGGGGTATCAAGGGACAGGGGTCTACGAGCAGTACTTC. Encoded protein: CASSQGGYQGTGVYEQYF.

This clone has more than one count but fewer than ten. This rearrangement joins TRBV30 to TRBJ2-5; 7 bases are shared with TRBD1. V was pared by 2 bases and J by 4 bases, with 10 bases of the junction left unmatched. Germline-derived CDR1 and CDR2 are GTSNPN and SVGIG (reference sequence). The CDR3 totals 15 residues. CDR3 sequence (DNA): TGTGCCTGGAGTAAGCGACAGGGAATCGGAGAGACCCAGTACTTC. It specifies CAWSKRQGIGETQYF.

V usage is TRBV4-2 and J usage is TRBJ2-2; TRBD1 matches at 7 bases. V lost 2 bases, J lost 10 bases, and 7 bases stayed unmatched. This CDR3 comprises 14 residues. Germline V lookup: CDR1 LGHNA, CDR2 YNFKEQ. The CDR3 sequence: CASSQPGTAEELFF. The CDR3 nucleotides are TGTGCCAGCAGCCAACCCGGGACAGCGGAGGAGCTGTTTTTT.

The V call is TRBV4-3, the J call TRBJ2-1; TRBD1 might be the D (6 bases). This CDR3 is built from 17 residues. V dropped 0 bases and J dropped 14 bases, with 26 bases sitting between them. Germline V gene lookup returns CDR1 LGHNA and CDR2 YSLEER. CDR3 sequence reads: CASSQDYRVPSIAMEFF. As DNA, the CDR3 is TGCGCCAGCAGCCAAGATTACAGGGTGCCGAGTATTGCCATGGAGTTCTTC.

This chain links TRBV28 with TRBJ2-4, with a possible D match to TRBD2 (6 bases). V was shortened by 2 bases and J by 9 bases, with 14 bases between the two germline ends. CDR3 length: 14 amino acids. CDR1 MDHEN and CDR2 SYDVKM come from the germline V gene. CDR3 nucleotides: TGTGCCAGCAGTTTAGGAGGGCCCTGGGGCATTCAGTACTTC. Protein: CASSLGGPWGIQYF.